These 8 T cell receptor beta chains were sequenced from one sample in a study of tumor and adjacent non-tumor tissue in lung cancer. Three rounds of nested PCR, following a modified ARM-PCR protocol, produced the TCRbeta library. TCRdb itself ran the multiplex PCR reads through MiXCR, one entry per CDR3 protein. The table records 75,000 to 95,000 distinct CDR3 sequences, 75% to 85% of them present only once. RNA was extracted from bulk tissue without any cell sorting. The normal lung tissue was taken more than 3 cm from the tumor edge. The sample comprised distant non-tumor lung tissue. These receptors originate from a woman between 45 and 60 years old with non-small cell lung cancer.

A note on this clonotype: A much larger clonotype is one base distant, so this may be a read error. The CDR3: CSAPNSGGVGRITGNTIYF. CDR3 coding DNA: TGCAGTGCCCCTAACTCGGGAGGTGTAGGGAGAATTACTGGAAACACCATATATTTT. The chain couples TRBV20-1 to TRBJ1-3, with D hard to call. Trimming took off 6 bases at V and 2 bases at J, with 29 bases between the two ends. CDR3 length: 19 residues. Germline CDR1 reads DFQATT; CDR2 reads SNEGSKA (reference sequence).

As regards this clonotype: Just one base apart from a much larger clone, this may be a read error. The chain uses TRBV5-1 and TRBJ2-7, with D possibly TRBD1 on 5 matching bases. V was cut by 0 bases and J by 7 bases, with 14 bases left in between. This CDR3 comprises 14 residues. Germline V lookup: CDR1 SGHRS, CDR2 YFSETQ. CDR3 in DNA: TGCGCCAGCAGCTTGGTGCAGGGCTTATGGGAGCAGTACTTC. This translates into CASSLVQGLWEQYF.

Notes on this clonotype: A junction end diverges from the germline sequence, so it may reflect a read error. The CDR3 here is CVISGSSRENTEAFF. In DNA, the CDR3 is TGTGTCATCAGTGGGTCGTCCAGGGAGAACACTGAAGCTTTCTTT. The J gene is TRBJ1-1, the V gene TRBV10-3, with a possible D match to TRBD1 (5 bases). This CDR3 spans 15 amino acids. CDR1 ENHRY and CDR2 SYGVKD come from the germline V gene.

V and J are TRBV21-1 and TRBJ2-1; TRBD1 reflects the table's D call only, with no check against the DNA. TRBV21-1 is flagged as a pseudogene. The CDR3 has 14 amino acids. The CDR3 nucleotides read TGTGCCAGCAGCAAGGGGGCGGGAAAGTGCGAGCAGTTCTTC. This translates into CASSKGAGKCEQFF.

About this clonotype itself: This CDR3 fails to terminate in the conserved phenylalanine or tryptophan, so it likely reflects a read error. The V call is TRBV6-2 or TRBV6-3, the J call TRBJ2-1; a weak D match, TRBD1 (5 bases). The V gene lost 2 bases and the J gene lost 11 bases, with 13 bases spanning the gap. Germline CDR1 is MNHEY and CDR2 is SVGEGT. The CDR3 sequence is 13 residues long. The CDR3 sequence is CASSYGRVNKQFL. For the CDR3, the DNA is TGTGCCAGCAGTTACGGCAGGGTTAATAAGCAGTTCTTA.

Details on this clonotype: With a much larger clone just one base away, this may be a read error. The chain uses TRBV5-1 and TRBJ2-3, with 11 bases fitting TRBD2. Germline V CDR1 and CDR2: SGHRS, YFSETQ. The CDR3 has 16 residues. CDR3 protein: CTSSWSGTSGSDTQYF. The CDR3 coding sequence is TGCACCAGCAGCTGGTCCGGGACTAGCGGATCAGATACGCAGTATTTT.

This clonotype counts as medium-sized (0.01 to 0.1%). This rearrangement joins TRBV11-1 to TRBJ2-5; 9 positions agree with TRBD2. V gave up 3 bases and J gave up 4 bases; unmatched junction bases: 9. Looked up from germline, CDR1 is SGHAT and CDR2 is FQDESV (reference sequence). The CDR3 is made up of 16 amino acids. CDR3 nucleotides: TGTGCCAGCAGCTTTCGTCTAGCGGGAATGGGAGAGACCCAGTACTTC. Protein product: CASSFRLAGMGETQYF.

V is TRBV11-2 and J is TRBJ2-3, with 7 bases identical to TRBD1. CDR3 length: 15 residues. V shed 4 bases and J 1 base; nucleotides not matched to a gene: 5. Per the germline V gene, CDR1 is SGHAT and CDR2 is FQNNGV. The CDR3 reads CASSSWTGRTDTQYF. Here the CDR3 DNA reads TGTGCCAGCAGCTCATGGACAGGACGCACAGATACGCAGTATTTT.